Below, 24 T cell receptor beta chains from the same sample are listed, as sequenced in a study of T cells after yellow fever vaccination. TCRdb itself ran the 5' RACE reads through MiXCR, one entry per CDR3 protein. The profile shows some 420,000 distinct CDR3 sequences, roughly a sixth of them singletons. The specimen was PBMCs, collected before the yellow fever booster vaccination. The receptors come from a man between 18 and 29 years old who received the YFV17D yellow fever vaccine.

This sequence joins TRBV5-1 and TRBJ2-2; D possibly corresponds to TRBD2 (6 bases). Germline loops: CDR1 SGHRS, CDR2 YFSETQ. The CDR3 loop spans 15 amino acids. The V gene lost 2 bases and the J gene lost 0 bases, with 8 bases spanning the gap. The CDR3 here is CASSFWGANTGELFF. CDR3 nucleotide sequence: TGCGCCAGCAGCTTTTGGGGGGCGAACACCGGGGAGCTGTTTTTT.

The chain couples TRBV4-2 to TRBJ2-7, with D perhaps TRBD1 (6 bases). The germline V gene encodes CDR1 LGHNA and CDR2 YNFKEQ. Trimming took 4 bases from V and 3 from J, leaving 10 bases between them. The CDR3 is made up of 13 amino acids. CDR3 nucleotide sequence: TGTGCCAGCAGCCTTCGACAGGTCTACGAGCAGTACGTC. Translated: CASSLRQVYEQYV.

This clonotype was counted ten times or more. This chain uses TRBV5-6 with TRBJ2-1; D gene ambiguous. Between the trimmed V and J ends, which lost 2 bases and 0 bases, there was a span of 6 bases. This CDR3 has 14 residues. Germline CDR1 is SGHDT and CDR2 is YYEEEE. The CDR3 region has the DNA TGTGCCAGCAGCTTCCAGAGCTCCTACAATGAGCAGTTCTTC. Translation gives CASSFQSSYNEQFF.

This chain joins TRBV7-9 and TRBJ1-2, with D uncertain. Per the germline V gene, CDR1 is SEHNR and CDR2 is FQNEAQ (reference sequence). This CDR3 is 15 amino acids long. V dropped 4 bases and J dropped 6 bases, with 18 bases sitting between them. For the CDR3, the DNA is TGTGCCAGCAGCTGGCTACTTGGGAGTCGGGATGGCTACACCTTC. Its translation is CASSWLLGSRDGYTF.

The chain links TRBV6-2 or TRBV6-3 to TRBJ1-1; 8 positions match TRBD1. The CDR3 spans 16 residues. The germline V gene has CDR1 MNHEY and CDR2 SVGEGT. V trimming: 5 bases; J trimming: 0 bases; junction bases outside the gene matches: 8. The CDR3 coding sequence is TGTGCCAGCAGTCATAGACCGGGACAGGTGAACACTGAAGCTTTCTTT. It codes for CASSHRPGQVNTEAFF.

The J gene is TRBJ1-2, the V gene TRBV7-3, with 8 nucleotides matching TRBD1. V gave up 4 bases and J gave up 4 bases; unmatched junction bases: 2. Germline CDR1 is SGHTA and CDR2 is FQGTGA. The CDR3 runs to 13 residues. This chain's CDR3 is CASSWGQAYGYTF. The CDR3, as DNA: TGTGCCAGCAGCTGGGGACAGGCCTATGGCTACACCTTC.

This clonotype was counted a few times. This CDR3 reads CASSPNGGPYYEQYV. In DNA form, the CDR3 reads TGTGCCAGCTCACCGAACGGGGGGCCATATTACGAGCAGTACGTC. The chain carries TRBV18 and TRBJ2-7, with a possible D match to TRBD2 (7 bases). The CDR3 has 15 amino acids. Trimming left V 3 bases short and J 4 bases short, with 16 bases between. The germline gives CDR1 KGHSH, CDR2 LQKENI.

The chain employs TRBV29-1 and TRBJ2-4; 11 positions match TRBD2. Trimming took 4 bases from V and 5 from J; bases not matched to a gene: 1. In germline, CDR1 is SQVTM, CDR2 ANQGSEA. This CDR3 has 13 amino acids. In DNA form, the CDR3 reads TGCAGCGTTGCGACTAGCGGGGAAAACATTCAGTACTTC. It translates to CSVATSGENIQYF.

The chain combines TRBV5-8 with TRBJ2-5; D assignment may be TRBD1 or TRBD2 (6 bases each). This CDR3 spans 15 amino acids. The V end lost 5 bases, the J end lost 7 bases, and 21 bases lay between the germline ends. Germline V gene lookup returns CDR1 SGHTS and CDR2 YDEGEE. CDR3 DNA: TGTGCCAGCAGGGCTACAGGGTCGGGGGCTGGGACCCAGTACTTC. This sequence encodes CASRATGSGAGTQYF.

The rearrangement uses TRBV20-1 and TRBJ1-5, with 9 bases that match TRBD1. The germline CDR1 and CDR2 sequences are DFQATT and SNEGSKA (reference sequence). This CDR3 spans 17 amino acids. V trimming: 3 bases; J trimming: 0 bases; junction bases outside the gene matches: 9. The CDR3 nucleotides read TGCAGTGCTAGCCTGACAGGGGGGAGGTATAGCAATCAGCCCCAGCATTTT. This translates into CSASLTGGRYSNQPQHF.

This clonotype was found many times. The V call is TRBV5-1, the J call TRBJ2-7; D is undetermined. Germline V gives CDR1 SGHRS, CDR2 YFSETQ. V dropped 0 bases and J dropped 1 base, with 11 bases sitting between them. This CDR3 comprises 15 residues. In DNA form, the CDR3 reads TGCGCCAGCAGCTTGGGGGATATGGGATCCTACGAGCAGTACTTC. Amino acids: CASSLGDMGSYEQYF.

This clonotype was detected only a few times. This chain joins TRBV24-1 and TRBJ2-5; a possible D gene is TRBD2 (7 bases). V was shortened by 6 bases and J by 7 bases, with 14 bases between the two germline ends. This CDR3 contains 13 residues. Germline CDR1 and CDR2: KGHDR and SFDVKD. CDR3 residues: CATSQNREGTQYF. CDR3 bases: TGTGCCACCAGTCAGAACAGGGAGGGGACCCAGTACTTC.

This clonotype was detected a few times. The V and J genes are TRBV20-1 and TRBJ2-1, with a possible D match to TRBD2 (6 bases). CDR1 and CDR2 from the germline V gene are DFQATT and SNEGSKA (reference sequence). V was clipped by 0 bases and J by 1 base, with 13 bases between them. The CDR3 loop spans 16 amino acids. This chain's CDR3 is CSARDSWGDSYNEQFF. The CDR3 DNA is TGCAGTGCTAGAGATAGTTGGGGGGATTCCTACAATGAGCAGTTCTTC.

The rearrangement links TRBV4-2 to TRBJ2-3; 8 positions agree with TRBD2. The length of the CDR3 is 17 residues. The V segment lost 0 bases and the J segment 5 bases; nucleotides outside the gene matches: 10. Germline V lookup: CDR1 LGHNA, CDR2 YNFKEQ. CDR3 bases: TGTGCCAGCAGCCAAGATCGTCAGCGGGGGTCAGGAGATACGCAGTATTTT. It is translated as CASSQDRQRGSGDTQYF.

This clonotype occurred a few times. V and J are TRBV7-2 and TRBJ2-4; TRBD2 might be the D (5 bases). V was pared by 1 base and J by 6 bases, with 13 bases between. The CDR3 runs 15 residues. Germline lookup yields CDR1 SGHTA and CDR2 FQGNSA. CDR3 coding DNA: TGTGCCAGCAGCTTAGGAGCGGCAGACTTAAACATTCAGTACTTC. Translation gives CASSLGAADLNIQYF.

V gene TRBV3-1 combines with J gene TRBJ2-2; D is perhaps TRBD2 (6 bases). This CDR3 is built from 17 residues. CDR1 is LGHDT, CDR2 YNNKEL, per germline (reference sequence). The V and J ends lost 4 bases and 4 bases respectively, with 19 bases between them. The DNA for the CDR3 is TGTGCCAGCAGCCGGAGGGGAACGCGGAGCCCCACCGGGGAGCTGTTTTTT. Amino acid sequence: CASSRRGTRSPTGELFF.

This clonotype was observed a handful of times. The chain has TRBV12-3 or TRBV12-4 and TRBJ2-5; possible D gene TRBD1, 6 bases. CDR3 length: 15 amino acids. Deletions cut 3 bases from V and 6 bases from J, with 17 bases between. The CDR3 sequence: CASSFLQGQKKTQYF. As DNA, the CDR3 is TGTGCCAGCAGTTTTTTACAGGGTCAAAAGAAGACCCAGTACTTC.

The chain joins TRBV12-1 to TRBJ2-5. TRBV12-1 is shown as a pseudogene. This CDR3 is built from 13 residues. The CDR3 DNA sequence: TGTGCCAGCAAAGTGGGAATGTGGGAGACCCAGTACTTC. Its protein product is CASKVGMWETQYF.

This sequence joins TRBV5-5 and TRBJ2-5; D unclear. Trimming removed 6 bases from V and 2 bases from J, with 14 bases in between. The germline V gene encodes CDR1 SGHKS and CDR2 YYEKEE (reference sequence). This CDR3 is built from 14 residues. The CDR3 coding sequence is TGTGCCAGCACCCCCCATGTAGGACAAGAGACCCAGTACTTC. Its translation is CASTPHVGQETQYF. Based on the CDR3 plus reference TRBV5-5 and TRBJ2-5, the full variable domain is DAGVTQSPTHLIKTRGQQVTLRCSPISGHKSVSWYQQVLGQGPQFIFQYYEKEERGRGNFPDRFSARQFPNYSSELNVNALLLGDSALYLCASTPHVGQETQYFGPGTRLLVL.

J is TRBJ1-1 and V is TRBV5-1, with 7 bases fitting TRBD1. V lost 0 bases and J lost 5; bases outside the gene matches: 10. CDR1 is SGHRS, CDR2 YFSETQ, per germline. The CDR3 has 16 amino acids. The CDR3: CASSLAVGRGRTEAFF. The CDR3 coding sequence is TGCGCCAGCAGCTTGGCGGTTGGGAGGGGGCGTACTGAAGCTTTCTTT. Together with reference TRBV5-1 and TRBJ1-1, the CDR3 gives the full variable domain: KAGVTQTPRYLIKTRGQQVTLSCSPISGHRSVSWYQQTPGQGLQFLFEYFSETQRNKGNFPGRFSGRQFSNSRSEMNVSTLELGDSALYLCASSLAVGRGRTEAFFGQGTRLTVV.

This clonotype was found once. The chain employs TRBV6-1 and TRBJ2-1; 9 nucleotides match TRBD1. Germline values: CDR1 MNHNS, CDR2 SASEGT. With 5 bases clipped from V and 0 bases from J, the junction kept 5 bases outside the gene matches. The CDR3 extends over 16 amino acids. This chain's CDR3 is CASSPQGASSYNEQFF. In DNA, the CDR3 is TGTGCCAGCAGTCCACAGGGGGCGAGCTCCTACAATGAGCAGTTCTTC.

CDR3 in amino acids: CSARGDRGAYGYTF. CDR3 in DNA: TGCAGTGCTAGAGGAGACAGGGGCGCCTATGGCTACACCTTC. This chain joins TRBV20-1 and TRBJ1-2, with 8 bases that match TRBD1. The CDR3 is made up of 14 amino acids. Germline lookup yields CDR1 DFQATT and CDR2 SNEGSKA (reference sequence). The V and J ends lost 1 base and 4 bases, in that order; junction bases with no gene match: 5.

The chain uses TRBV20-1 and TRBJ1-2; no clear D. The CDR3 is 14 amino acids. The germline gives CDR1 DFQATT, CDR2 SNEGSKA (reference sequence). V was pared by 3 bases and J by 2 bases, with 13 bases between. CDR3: CSARALDLNYGYTF. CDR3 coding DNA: TGCAGTGCTAGGGCCCTTGACCTGAACTATGGCTACACCTTC.

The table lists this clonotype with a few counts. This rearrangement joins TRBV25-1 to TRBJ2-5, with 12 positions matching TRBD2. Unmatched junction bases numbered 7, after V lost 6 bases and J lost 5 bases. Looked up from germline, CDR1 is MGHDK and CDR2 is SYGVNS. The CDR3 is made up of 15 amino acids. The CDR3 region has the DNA TGTGCCAGCAGCGGGACCGGGACTAGCGGGGAGACCCAGTACTTC. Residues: CASSGTGTSGETQYF.